The 9 T cell receptor beta chains given below trace back to one sample, sequenced in a study of blood T cells in healthy people across ages. Using a J-beta primer mix together with a sample-barcoded 5' primer, a second PCR was run for about 7 to 12 cycles. TCRdb recomputed calls from the 5' RACE reads with MiXCR, one row per CDR3 protein. Of about 800,000 distinct CDR3 sequences listed, roughly 25% were seen once; the top ten hold under 4.5%. The same sample was also studied in work on T cells of mothers and their children.

The sample taken for sequencing was blood. Receptors were obtained from a boy between 5 and 17 years old in good health.

In its sample, this clonotype was seen a few times. The chain joins TRBV28 to TRBJ2-1, with D perhaps given as TRBD1 or TRBD2 (5 bases each). The CDR3 is 13 residues long. The V end was cut by 6 bases, the J end by 5 bases, with 11 bases between. CDR1 and CDR2 (germline): MDHEN, SYDVKM. CDR3 loop: CASSRDGHNEQFF. CDR3 sequence (DNA): TGTGCCAGCAGCCGGGACGGACACAATGAGCAGTTCTTC.

J is TRBJ2-1 and V is TRBV6-4, with TRBD1 matching over 10 bases. The CDR3 loop spans 16 amino acids. V shed 3 bases, J shed 4 bases, and the junction held 6 bases outside the gene matches. Germline CDR1 and CDR2: MRHNA and SNTAGT. CDR3: CASSESGQGEYNEQFF. DNA for the CDR3: TGTGCCAGCAGTGAAAGCGGACAGGGGGAATACAATGAGCAGTTCTTC.

J is TRBJ2-6 and V is TRBV12-3 or TRBV12-4; 8 nucleotides align to TRBD1. The CDR3 contains 15 residues. Losses at the gene ends were 6 bases for V and 4 bases for J; bases not matched to a gene: 5. The CDR3 DNA is TGTGCCAGCAGGCCGACAGGGGTCGGGGCCAACGTCCTGACTTTC. Translating gives CASRPTGVGANVLTF.

This chain connects TRBV18 to TRBJ2-3; D remains unclear. This CDR3 has 15 amino acids. Germline V gives CDR1 KGHSH, CDR2 LQKENI. Deletions cut 6 bases from V and 0 bases from J, with 13 bases between. This CDR3 reads CASSTQLPSTDTQYF. The CDR3 nucleotides read TGTGCCAGCTCCACCCAACTACCTAGCACAGATACGCAGTATTTT.

The J gene is TRBJ1-1, the V gene TRBV18; D remains unclear. V lost 1 base, J lost 1 base, and 4 bases lay in between. This CDR3 is 13 amino acids long. The germline gives CDR1 KGHSH, CDR2 LQKENI. The CDR3 sequence: CASSPLRNTEAFF. DNA of the CDR3: TGTGCCAGCTCACCACTTCGGAACACTGAAGCTTTCTTT. The whole variable domain, filled in from reference TRBV18 and TRBJ1-1, reads NAGVMQNPRHLVRRRGQEARLRCSPMKGHSHVYWYRQLPEEGLKFMVYLQKENIIDESGMPKERFSAEFPKEGPSILRIQQVVRGDSAAYFCASSPLRNTEAFFGQGTRLTVV.

The J gene is TRBJ2-1, the V gene TRBV5-1; 9 bases align to TRBD1. This CDR3 region has 13 residues. J lost 9 bases, V lost 3 bases, and 4 bases had no gene match. CDR1 is SGHRS, CDR2 YFSETQ, per germline. The CDR3 spells CASSWDRAGEQFF. In nucleotides, the CDR3 is TGCGCCAGCAGCTGGGACAGGGCCGGTGAGCAGTTCTTC.

The V and J genes are TRBV27 and TRBJ2-7; 12 positions match TRBD1. Germline assignment: CDR1 MNHEY and CDR2 SMNVEV (reference sequence). Unmatched junction bases numbered 7, after V lost 3 bases and J lost 7 bases. The CDR3 is 15 residues long. CDR3 coding DNA: TGTGCCAGCAGTTTTGCCGGGACAGGGGGCGCTGAGCAGTACTTC. It encodes CASSFAGTGGAEQYF.

Only a few counts were recorded for this clonotype. The missing conserved phenylalanine or tryptophan at the end of this CDR3 makes a read error likely. V gene TRBV20-1 combines with J gene TRBJ1-5, with a tentative D call TRBD1 (6 bases). V dropped 4 bases and J dropped 9 bases, with 22 bases sitting between them. In germline, CDR1 is DFQATT, CDR2 SNEGSKA (reference sequence). The CDR3 is 15 amino acids. In DNA form, the CDR3 reads TGCAGTGCTATGAATCAGGGGTTCGGGGGGGTGCCCCAGCATCTT. As protein: CSAMNQGFGGVPQHL.

The gene calls are TRBV15 and TRBJ2-1; D remains unclear. The DNA end is a closer match to TRBJ2-5, so the J assignment may be wrong. This CDR3 contains 15 residues. Germline CDR1 is LNHNV and CDR2 is YYDKDF (reference sequence). The CDR3 DNA follows: TGTGCCACCAGCAGGGCCCACTGGACCGGAGAGACCCAGTACTTC. Its translation is CATSRAHWTGETQYF.